The 26 T cell receptor beta chains in this list originate from one sample, sequenced in a study of blood T cell repertoires in COVID-19. Only in-frame clones appear in the TCRdb table, and some are missing; sequencing was by immunoSEQ multiplex PCR. This table has around 290,000 clones, 88% appearing once. Input material: PBMCs or T cells enriched from blood (not recorded which). All receptors come from a woman aged 25 to 39 who had recovered from COVID-19.

This chain joins TRBV19 and TRBJ1-3; TRBD1 matches 7 bases. V was pared by 10 bases and J by 7 bases, with 13 bases of the junction left unmatched. CDR1 LNHDA and CDR2 SQIVND come from the germline V gene (reference sequence). The CDR3 totals 14 residues. The CDR3 loop is CATTGTDFPNTIYF. DNA of the CDR3: TGTGCCACAACCGGGACAGATTTTCCGAACACCATATATTTT.

This chain joins TRBV9 and TRBJ1-4, with a possible D match to TRBD1 (5 bases). Germline CDR1 SGDLS, CDR2 YYNGEE. Deletions cut 4 bases from V and 8 bases from J, with 18 bases between. This CDR3 contains 15 residues. The chain's CDR3 is CASSLRTGSREKLFF. CDR3 DNA: TGTGCCAGCAGCCTCAGAACAGGTTCTCGAGAAAAACTGTTTTTT.

The chain couples TRBV5-1 to TRBJ1-1; no firm D call. The CDR3 totals 13 residues. Germline CDR1 and CDR2: SGHRS and YFSETQ. Trimming shortened V by 5 bases and J by 0 bases, and 8 bases separated the two germline ends. CDR3 nucleotide sequence: TGCGCCAGCAGTCCGGTCATGAACACTGAAGCTTTCTTT. Protein: CASSPVMNTEAFF.

The chain is built from TRBV10-3 and TRBJ1-2; 8 bases are a match to TRBD1. This CDR3 spans 12 amino acids. Germline V gene sequence: CDR1 ENHRY, CDR2 SYGVKD. V dropped 8 bases and J dropped 8; count of bases not matched to a gene: 7. Here the CDR3 DNA reads TGTGCCATCCAGGACAGGGAGGAAGGCTACACCTTC. This codes for CAIQDREEGYTF.

The chain employs TRBV7-8 and TRBJ1-2, with a tentative D call TRBD1 (6 bases). Between the trimmed V and J ends, which lost 4 bases and 7 bases, there was a span of 22 bases. The CDR3 spans 16 residues. Per the germline V gene, CDR1 is SGHVS and CDR2 is FQNEAQ. The chain's CDR3 is CASSSRGGEITFGYTF. Written as DNA, the CDR3 is TGTGCCAGCAGCTCCCGGGGGGGCGAAATAACGTTTGGCTACACCTTC.

The chain has TRBV5-1 and TRBJ1-1; D is possibly TRBD1 (5 bases). Germline-derived CDR1 and CDR2 are SGHRS and YFSETQ. The ends were cut back, 1 base at V and 1 base at J, with 14 bases in the middle. This CDR3 has 16 residues. CDR3 nucleotides: TGCGCCAGCAGCTTGAGGGGTGTAGATTCGAACACTGAAGCTTTCTTT. Its protein product is CASSLRGVDSNTEAFF.

The chain employs TRBV4-1 and TRBJ2-7; TRBD2 might be the D (6 bases). CDR1 is MGHRA and CDR2 is YSYEKL in the germline V gene. The CDR3 has 15 residues. The V end lost 1 base, the J end lost 0 bases, and 10 bases lay between the germline ends. The CDR3 nucleotides are TGCGCCAGCAGCCAAGGTGACGGGAGCTCCTACGAGCAGTACTTC. Translated: CASSQGDGSSYEQYF.

In regard to this clone: The sample holds other DNA sequences that translate to the same CDR3. The V gene is TRBV6-2 or TRBV6-3, the J gene TRBJ1-5; a possible D gene is TRBD1 (6 bases). The CDR3 spans 14 residues. Germline CDR1 reads MNHEY; CDR2 reads SVGEGT. V lost 4 bases, J lost 0 bases, and 7 bases lay in between. The CDR3 reads CASSSRGSNQPQHF. The CDR3 DNA follows: TGTGCCAGCAGTTCCAGGGGTAGCAATCAGCCCCAGCATTTT.

This clone was recorded only once. The chain links TRBV20-1 to TRBJ2-1, with 10 bases fitting TRBD2. With V trimmed by 3 bases and J by 0 bases, 5 bases remained unmatched. This CDR3 region has 16 residues. CDR1 is DFQATT and CDR2 is SNEGSKA in the germline V gene (reference sequence). In DNA form, the CDR3 reads TGCAGTGCTAGTGATAGCGGGAGGCCCTCCTACAATGAGCAGTTCTTC. Translated: CSASDSGRPSYNEQFF.

This chain joins TRBV5-6 and TRBJ2-3; the match to TRBD2 covers 13 bases. The CDR3 consists of 17 residues. In germline, CDR1 is SGHDT, CDR2 YYEEEE. Trimming at V came to 4 bases and at J to 3 bases, leaving 8 bases not matched to a gene. CDR3 in DNA: TGTGCCAGCAGCGAATGGACTAGCGGGAGCTGGACAGATACGCAGTATTTT. This encodes CASSEWTSGSWTDTQYF.

The chain has TRBV29-1 and TRBJ1-2, with 8 bases fitting TRBD1. CDR3 length: 14 residues. V shed 3 bases and J 7 bases; nucleotides not matched to a gene: 10. Germline CDR1 and CDR2: SQVTM and ANQGSEA. As DNA, the CDR3 is TGCAGCGTTGACATATCCCGGGACAGGTCTGGCTACACCTTC. It specifies CSVDISRDRSGYTF.

Details on this clone: The same CDR3 also results from other DNA sequences found in this sample. The gene calls are TRBV9 and TRBJ2-5; D is undetermined. Deletions cut 0 bases from V and 3 bases from J, with 6 bases between. The V gene's germline CDR1 is SGDLS and CDR2 YYNGEE. CDR3 length: 13 residues. The chain's CDR3 is CASSVAPKETQYF. The CDR3 DNA reads as TGTGCCAGCAGCGTAGCCCCTAAAGAGACCCAGTACTTC.

This clone was detected once. V usage is TRBV9 and J usage is TRBJ2-7, with TRBD2 as a possible D gene (5 bases). The V end was cut by 3 bases, the J end by 7 bases, with 8 bases between. CDR1 is SGDLS and CDR2 is YYNGEE in the germline V gene. This CDR3 spans 11 amino acids. The CDR3 loop is CASSAGKEQYF. The CDR3 DNA is TGTGCCAGCAGCGCGGGGAAAGAGCAGTACTTC.

V and J are TRBV27 and TRBJ1-6; D is uncertain. CDR3 size: 13 residues. Germline values: CDR1 MNHEY, CDR2 SMNVEV (reference sequence). V gave up 7 bases and J gave up 3 bases, with 7 bases separating them. CDR3 residues: CASMAVYNSPLHF. The CDR3 DNA follows: TGTGCCAGCATGGCAGTCTATAATTCACCCCTCCACTTT.

The table lists this clone with a few counts. J is TRBJ1-2 and V is TRBV2; possibly TRBD1 for D (6 bases). CDR1 SNHLY and CDR2 FYNNEI come from the germline V gene. Between the trimmed V and J ends, which lost 7 bases and 3 bases, there was a span of 12 bases. This CDR3 spans 13 amino acids. CDR3 sequence (DNA): TGTGCCAGCACATCAAACAGGGACTATGGCTACACCTTC. Translation: CASTSNRDYGYTF.

The V and J genes are TRBV7-3 and TRBJ1-5, with TRBD1 identical over 7 bases. V lost 5 bases to trimming and J lost 7 bases; unmatched junction nucleotides: 5. This CDR3 region has 13 residues. Per the germline V gene, CDR1 is SGHTA and CDR2 is FQGTGA. The CDR3 DNA is TGTGCCAGCAGCCGGGCAGGGGGGCAGCCCCAGCATTTT. Translated: CASSRAGGQPQHF.

This clone was recorded only once. The chain couples TRBV9 to TRBJ2-3, with TRBD2 matching 13 bases. The CDR3 loop spans 16 amino acids. V lost 0 bases to trimming and J lost 8 bases; unmatched junction nucleotides: 6. CDR1 is SGDLS and CDR2 is YYNGEE in the germline V gene. The CDR3 loop reads CASSVGPGLAGPTQYF. The CDR3 DNA reads as TGTGCCAGCAGCGTAGGTCCGGGACTAGCGGGACCTACGCAGTATTTT.

The CDR3 is CASSYSRQGGYEQYF. CDR3 coding DNA: TGTGCCAGCAGTTACTCGAGACAGGGGGGCTACGAGCAGTACTTC. This rearrangement joins TRBV6-2 or TRBV6-3 to TRBJ2-7, with 9 positions matching TRBD1. V lost 0 bases, J lost 3 bases, and 3 bases stayed unmatched. The CDR3 spans 15 residues. Germline lookup yields CDR1 MNHEY and CDR2 SVGEGT.

This chain links TRBV5-1 with TRBJ2-1, with 12 nucleotides matching TRBD2. Germline values: CDR1 SGHRS, CDR2 YFSETQ. The CDR3 has 16 amino acids. The V and J ends lost 2 bases and 10 bases, in that order; junction bases with no gene match: 10. In nucleotides, the CDR3 is TGCGCCAGCAGCTTTACAATAACTAGCGGGGGGATCGAGCAGTTCTTC. This gives the protein CASSFTITSGGIEQFF.

The chain combines TRBV28 with TRBJ1-1, with 7 nucleotides matching TRBD1. Losses at the gene ends were 11 bases for V and 7 bases for J; bases not matched to a gene: 7. The CDR3 has 11 residues. CDR1 MDHEN and CDR2 SYDVKM come from the germline V gene. The CDR3 loop reads CAAGQILEAFF. CDR3 nucleotides: TGTGCCGCGGGACAGATCCTTGAAGCTTTCTTT.

The chain links TRBV4-1 to TRBJ2-5; 9 nucleotides agree with TRBD2. V was clipped by 4 bases and J by 1 base; unmatched bases: 7. The CDR3 covers 16 residues. CDR1 and CDR2 from the germline V gene are MGHRA and YSYEKL. CDR3 in amino acids: CASSLRSGGIQETQYF. CDR3 bases: TGCGCCAGCAGCCTAAGAAGCGGGGGGATCCAAGAGACCCAGTACTTC.

The genes are TRBV19 and TRBJ1-2, with 9 bases that match TRBD1. Trimming at V came to 3 bases and at J to 4 bases, leaving 6 bases not matched to a gene. The length of the CDR3 is 15 residues. Germline-derived CDR1 and CDR2 are LNHDA and SQIVND (reference sequence). The CDR3 DNA follows: TGTGCCAGTAGTATGGACAGGGGAGGAACCTATGGCTACACCTTC. Translated: CASSMDRGGTYGYTF.

The gene calls are TRBV28 and TRBJ1-2, with D perhaps matching TRBD1 (5 bases). The ends were cut back, 6 bases at V and 4 bases at J, with 15 bases in the middle. Germline V lookup: CDR1 MDHEN, CDR2 SYDVKM. The CDR3 spans 14 residues. The CDR3 spells CASRLQGRAYGYTF. The CDR3 DNA is TGTGCCAGCAGGCTTCAGGGCAGGGCCTATGGCTACACCTTC.

The chain uses TRBV6-5 and TRBJ1-3; D is uncertain. Trimming cost V 7 bases and J 3 bases, with 10 bases left between them. CDR1 and CDR2 from the germline V gene are MNHEY and SVGAGI. The CDR3 runs 13 residues. CDR3 sequence: CASMPFSGNTIYF. CDR3 DNA: TGTGCCAGCATGCCATTCAGTGGAAACACCATATATTTT.

The chain carries TRBV10-3 and TRBJ2-7; perhaps TRBD1 as D (5 bases). CDR3 length: 15 amino acids. CDR1 is ENHRY and CDR2 is SYGVKD in the germline V gene. With 3 bases removed from V and 1 base from J, the gap between germline ends came to 13 bases. The CDR3 here is CAISDTGRTSYEQYF. CDR3 nucleotide sequence: TGTGCCATCAGTGACACAGGCAGGACATCCTACGAGCAGTACTTC.

The V call is TRBV3-1 (or the pseudogene TRBV3-2), the J call TRBJ1-4; tentatively, D is TRBD1 (5 bases). V was clipped by 3 bases and J by 11 bases, with 19 bases between them. Looked up from germline, CDR1 is LGHDT and CDR2 is YNNKEL (reference sequence). There are 15 residues in the CDR3. This CDR3 is CASSHEGRTSGKLFF. In DNA form, the CDR3 reads TGTGCCAGCAGCCATGAAGGGCGGACATCTGGGAAACTGTTTTTT.